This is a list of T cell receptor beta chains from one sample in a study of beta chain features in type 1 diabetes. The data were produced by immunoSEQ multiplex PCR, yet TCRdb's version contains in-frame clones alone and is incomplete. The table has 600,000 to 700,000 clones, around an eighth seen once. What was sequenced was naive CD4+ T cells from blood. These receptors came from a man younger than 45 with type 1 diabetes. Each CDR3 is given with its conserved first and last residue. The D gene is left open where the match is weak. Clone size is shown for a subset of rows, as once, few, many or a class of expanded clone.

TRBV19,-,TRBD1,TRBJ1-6,TGTGCCAGTAGAAAAGTGGGGACAGAGGATTCACCCCTCCACTTT,CASRKVGTEDSPLHF
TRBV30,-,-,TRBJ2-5,TGTGCCTGGAAGCCGAGGGCGGAGACCCAGTACTTC,CAWKPRAETQYF
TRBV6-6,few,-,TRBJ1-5,TGTGCCAGCAGTTACTCGAAGGATCAGCCCCAGCATTTT,CASSYSKDQPQHF
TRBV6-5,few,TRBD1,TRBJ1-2,TGTGCCAGCAGTTACTCCGGGACAGGGGGCGCATATGGCTACACCTTC,CASSYSGTGGAYGYTF
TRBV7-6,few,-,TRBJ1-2,TGTGCCAGCAGCTTAGATACAAACGGGTATGGCTACACCTTC,CASSLDTNGYGYTF
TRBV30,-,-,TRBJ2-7,TGTGCCTGGAGTGTGGGGAAGCACGAGCAGTACTTC,CAWSVGKHEQYF
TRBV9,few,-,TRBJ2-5,TGTGCCAGCAGCGTAGTCAGCGAAGAGACCCAGTACTTC,CASSVVSEETQYF
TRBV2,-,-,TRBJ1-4,TGTGCCAGCAGCGAAGAGGCGGTGACTAATGAAAAACTGTTTTTT,CASSEEAVTNEKLFF
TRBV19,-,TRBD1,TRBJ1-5,TGTGCCAGTAGTCCCCCCCCGACAGGGGGCTATCAGCCCCAGCATTTT,CASSPPPTGGYQPQHF
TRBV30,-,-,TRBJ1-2,TGTGCCTGGAGAATCTTAGGCCCTGCAGGGAACTATGGCTACACCTTC,CAWRILGPAGNYGYTF
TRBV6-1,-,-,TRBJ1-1,TGTGCCAGCAGTCCCTCCTACCTGCCTGCCGAAGCTTTCTTT,CASSPSYLPAEAFF
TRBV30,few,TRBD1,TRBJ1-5,TGTGCCTGGAGCCCGTTTCTGGGACAGGGTAATCAGCCCCAGCATTTT,CAWSPFLGQGNQPQHF
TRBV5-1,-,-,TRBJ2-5,TGCGCCAGCAGCTTGTTTGGAACGCAAGAGACCCAGTACTTC,CASSLFGTQETQYF
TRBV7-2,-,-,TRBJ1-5,TGTGCCAGCAGCGTAGGGGCAGAATTAAATCAGCCCCAGCATTTT,CASSVGAELNQPQHF
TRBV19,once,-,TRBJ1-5,TGTGCCAGTAGTATTGAAGAAGGGCAGCCCCAGCATTTT,CASSIEEGQPQHF
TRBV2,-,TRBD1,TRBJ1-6,TGTGCCAGCAGTGATAGGACAGGGAGTAATTCACCCCTCCACTTT,CASSDRTGSNSPLHF
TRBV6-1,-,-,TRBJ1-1,TGTGCCAGCACCGAGGGGTTAGGGGACACTGAAGCTTTCTTT,CASTEGLGDTEAFF
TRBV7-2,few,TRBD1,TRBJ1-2,TGTGCCAGCAGCCTCCGCCACCGGGACAGAGCAATCTATGGCTACACCTTC,CASSLRHRDRAIYGYTF
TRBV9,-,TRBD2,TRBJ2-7,TGTGCCAGCAGCCCTACGGGAGGGGACTGGAACCACGAGCAGTACTTC,CASSPTGGDWNHEQYF
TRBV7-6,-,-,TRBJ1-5,TGTGCCAGCAGCAAGGTTGAGAATCAGCCCCAGCATTTT,CASSKVENQPQHF
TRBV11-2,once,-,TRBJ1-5,TGTGCCAGCAGCGGCAGACTAGATCAGCCCCAGCATTTT,CASSGRLDQPQHF
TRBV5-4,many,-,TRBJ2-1,TGTGCCAGCAGCTTGGAGGGACTTCAGTTCTTC,CASSLEGLQFF
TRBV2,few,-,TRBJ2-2,TGTGCCAGCAGTGAGTCGGGGATCGCGAACACCGGGGAGCTGTTTTTT,CASSESGIANTGELFF
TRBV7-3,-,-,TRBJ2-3,TGTGCCAGCAGTCGTGGGATCTTAAGGTTTGCAGATACGCAGTATTTT,CASSRGILRFADTQYF
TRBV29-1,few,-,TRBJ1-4,TGCAGCGTTGGGACATCGCTAGGGCTGTTTTTT,CSVGTSLGLFF
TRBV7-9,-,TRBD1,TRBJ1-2,TGTGCCAGCAGCTTCGGACAGGGGGGTCAAGACTACACCTTC,CASSFGQGGQDYTF
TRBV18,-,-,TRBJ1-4,TGTGCCAGCTCAAAAGACGGGCTTGAGGGAGAAAAACTGTTTTTT,CASSKDGLEGEKLFF
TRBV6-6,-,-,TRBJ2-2,TGTGCCAGCAGTTACTCTTCTGGGTTCACCGGGGAGCTGTTTTTT,CASSYSSGFTGELFF
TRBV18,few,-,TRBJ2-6,TGTGCCAGCTCACACACGTCGGTTTCACTATCTGGGGCCAACGTCCTGACTTTC,CASSHTSVSLSGANVLTF
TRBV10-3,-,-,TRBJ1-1,TGTGCCACCCGGCGGGGAGGAGGCACTGAAGCTTTCTTT,CATRRGGGTEAFF
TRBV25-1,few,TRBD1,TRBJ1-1,TGTGCCAGCAGTGCGGACAGGGATGCTACTGAAGCTTTCTTT,CASSADRDATEAFF
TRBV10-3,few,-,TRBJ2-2,TGTGCCGCCAATCAGGTCGCCGGGGAGCTGTTTTTT,CAANQVAGELFF
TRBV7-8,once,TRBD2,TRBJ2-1,TGTGCCAGCAGCGCGCGACTAGCGGGGGGTAACAATGAGCAGTTCTTC,CASSARLAGGNNEQFF
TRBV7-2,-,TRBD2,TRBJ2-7,TGTGCCAGCAGATCCCCAGCGGGGGGGCCTACCGAGCAGTACTTC,CASRSPAGGPTEQYF
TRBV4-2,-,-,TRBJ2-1,TGTGCCAGCAGCCAAGAAGGGACCACCCGGTCGATTGAGCAGTTCTTC,CASSQEGTTRSIEQFF
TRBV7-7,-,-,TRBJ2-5,TGTGCTAGCAGCCTGACCATACAAGAGACCCAGTACTTC,CASSLTIQETQYF
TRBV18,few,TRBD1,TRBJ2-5,TGTGCCAGCTCAGACCTCGGACAGGGGCAAGAGACCCAGTACTTC,CASSDLGQGQETQYF
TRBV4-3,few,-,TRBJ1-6,TGCGCCAGCAGCCAGCACTATGGACAGATAAATTCACCCCTCCACTTT,CASSQHYGQINSPLHF
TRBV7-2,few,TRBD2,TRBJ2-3,TGTGCCAGCAGCTTAGTAGCGGGGGGGATTCCAGATACGCAGTATTTT,CASSLVAGGIPDTQYF
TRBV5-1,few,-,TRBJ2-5,TGCGCCAGCAGCCCCCGGACAGCGCAAGAGACCCAGTACTTC,CASSPRTAQETQYF